The rows below give T cell receptor beta chains drawn from one sample of a study of T cell responses to AZD1222 COVID-19 vaccine. This table comes from immunoSEQ multiplex PCR, and its TCRdb copy is limited to in-frame clones, with some not included. The sample lists fewer than 85,000 clones, around 88% occurring once. The sequenced sample was peripheral blood, obtained on day 0 of AZD1222 vaccination. The receptors were sampled from an adult in good health. The conserved cysteine and the conserved F or W are not part of the CDR3 here. Fields, in order: V gene, J gene, clone size, CDR3 protein. Some rows have no size entry. The others give once, few or many, or a class for an expanded clone.

V: TRBV3-1/TRBV3-2
J: TRBJ2-2
size: .
CDR3: ASSLDRGYTGELF

V: TRBV28
J: TRBJ1-5
size: .
CDR3: ASSPGGGTRQPQH

V: TRBV25-1
J: TRBJ1-6
size: .
CDR3: ASTWTGGGSPLH

V: TRBV18
J: TRBJ1-2
size: .
CDR3: ASSPPAERGYGYT

V: TRBV27
J: TRBJ2-3
size: .
CDR3: ASSLGTSGGGDTQY

V: TRBV29-1
J: TRBJ2-1
size: .
CDR3: SVEVGNEQF

V: TRBV10-3
J: TRBJ1-1
size: few
CDR3: AISEGRLNTEAF

V: TRBV19
J: TRBJ2-1
size: .
CDR3: ASSIDFTNEQF

V: TRBV19
J: TRBJ2-1
size: .
CDR3: ASSLKTGSYNEQF

V: TRBV24-1
J: TRBJ2-7
size: .
CDR3: ATSDSGQGYEQY

V: TRBV5-1
J: TRBJ1-5
size: .
CDR3: ASSQGTGGNQPQH

V: TRBV18
J: TRBJ1-5
size: once
CDR3: ASSPVPGSNQPQH

V: TRBV6-5
J: TRBJ2-7
size: .
CDR3: ASSSRRGSYEQY

V: TRBV3-1/TRBV3-2
J: TRBJ1-1
size: .
CDR3: ASSQDIYRPTEAF

V: TRBV3-1/TRBV3-2
J: TRBJ2-6
size: .
CDR3: ASSQERLGGANVLT

V: TRBV5-4
J: TRBJ1-1
size: .
CDR3: ASSPKGRDGEAF

V: TRBV5-6
J: TRBJ2-5
size: once
CDR3: ASSLTSGSKETQY

V: TRBV7-9
J: TRBJ2-6
size: .
CDR3: ASSLALDSGANVLT

V: TRBV5-1
J: TRBJ2-7
size: .
CDR3: ASSFRENSYEQY

V: TRBV6-6
J: TRBJ2-1
size: once
CDR3: ASSYPTGEQF

V: TRBV6-1
J: TRBJ1-3
size: .
CDR3: ASSDWGTIY

V: TRBV14
J: TRBJ1-1
size: once
CDR3: ASSQDQMGLNTEAF

V: TRBV19
J: TRBJ2-1
size: .
CDR3: ASRAGGNEQF

V: TRBV7-3
J: TRBJ1-1
size: .
CDR3: ASSLQRVNTEAF

V: TRBV7-9
J: TRBJ1-1
size: .
CDR3: ASSFSGDTEAF

V: TRBV4-1
J: TRBJ1-3
size: .
CDR3: ASSQDGGNTIY

V: TRBV28
J: TRBJ1-5
size: .
CDR3: ASSLLQDHQPQH

V: TRBV5-5
J: TRBJ2-7
size: .
CDR3: ASSRQGTYEQY

V: TRBV6-2/TRBV6-3
J: TRBJ2-2
size: .
CDR3: ASSYNRGGTGELF

V: TRBV7-8
J: TRBJ1-1
size: .
CDR3: ASSVVPTGLKMNTEAF

V: TRBV6-5
J: TRBJ2-1
size: once
CDR3: ASSYARRVGSNEQF

V: TRBV2
J: TRBJ1-1
size: .
CDR3: ASNLKGAGGTEAF

V: TRBV5-4
J: TRBJ1-3
size: .
CDR3: ASSLEQGAVNTIY

V: TRBV2
J: TRBJ1-4
size: .
CDR3: ASSAGQAGEKLF

V: TRBV6-1
J: TRBJ2-1
size: few
CDR3: ASSEDVRSDEQF

V: TRBV5-1
J: TRBJ2-7
size: .
CDR3: ASSPDMYPYEQY

V: TRBV5-1
J: TRBJ2-7
size: .
CDR3: ASSFQDRDAGEQY

V: TRBV7-3
J: TRBJ2-6
size: once
CDR3: ASSAKQGSGANVLT

V: TRBV5-4
J: TRBJ2-3
size: .
CDR3: ASSGWGGSVSDTQY

V: TRBV6-5
J: TRBJ1-2
size: once
CDR3: ASYRGGQGGYT

V: TRBV7-2
J: TRBJ1-1
size: few
CDR3: ASSLQTGVTEAF

V: TRBV19
J: TRBJ2-1
size: .
CDR3: ASSIFSGVHNEQF

V: TRBV30
J: TRBJ1-3
size: once
CDR3: AWSPPGLLGGNTIY

V: TRBV7-8
J: TRBJ2-1
size: .
CDR3: ASSSSSTFSYNEQF

V: TRBV30
J: TRBJ1-1
size: .
CDR3: AGGDRTGAFWDEAF

V: TRBV6-5
J: TRBJ1-1
size: .
CDR3: ASRGILDTEAF

V: TRBV4-2
J: TRBJ2-3
size: .
CDR3: ASSPGLESDTQY

V: TRBV7-9
J: TRBJ2-7
size: few
CDR3: ASRRANRGLSEQY